The TCR beta chain described here comes from a study of T cells after yellow fever vaccination. In this sample, this clonotype turned up many times. The TCR cDNA carried a universal primer site and UMIs from 5'RACE template switching. Via MiXCR, TCRdb re-called the 5' RACE reads, giving one row per CDR3 protein. The table has approximately 74,000 distinct CDR3 sequences, approximately 7% seen once; the top ten hold 30% to 45%. Trimming stripped 5 bases from V and 2 bases from J, with 3 bases between. This CDR3 is built from 12 residues. Germline V gene sequence: CDR1 MNHEY, CDR2 SVGEGT. The clonotype comes from a man between 18 and 35 years old who received the YFV17D yellow fever vaccine. The chain joins TRBV6-2 or TRBV6-3 to TRBJ2-2; D remains unclear. The sample here was CD8+ T cells sorted from PBMCs, taken less than 6 days after the first yellow fever vaccination. CDR3 sequence (DNA): TGTGCCAGCAGTCACAACACCGGGGAGCTGTTTTTT. It is translated as CASSHNTGELFF.